The clone carrying this T cell receptor (beta chain) was counted a single time. Its antigen remains unknown. These data belong to a study of OX40 agonist ivuxolimab in advanced cancers. Study-wide background: One patient with hepatocellular carcinoma and two with cutaneous melanoma, three in all, had partial responses. General study findings and limits: CD4+ and CD8+ T cells in blood underwent clonal expansion by week 6 at 0.1 to 3.0 mg/kg. Mean expanded clone counts were higher in CD8+ than CD4+ T cells.

Assay used: immunoSEQ multiplex PCR; TCRdb lists only in-frame clones, some missing. This sample has under 85,000 clones, with around nine tenths found just once. The ends were cut back, 5 bases at V and 1 base at J, with 15 bases in the middle. Per germline, CDR1 SGHRS and CDR2 YFSETQ. There are 15 residues in the CDR3. The J gene is TRBJ1-1, the V gene TRBV5-1, with D perhaps matching TRBD1 (5 bases). The input for sequencing was CD4+ or CD8+ T cells sorted from blood, taken in a trial of the OX40 agonist ivuxolimab. The receptor was derived from an adult with an advanced solid tumor such as melanoma, head and neck, liver or kidney cancer. The CDR3 DNA follows: TGCGCCAGCAGGGCGGGAGGCGGGGGGAACACTGAAGCTTTCTTT. It is translated as CASRAGGGGNTEAFF.